Below are 21 T cell receptor beta chains sequenced from a single sample in a study of T cell responses to AZD1222 COVID-19 vaccine. Only in-frame clones appear in the TCRdb table, and some are missing; sequencing was by immunoSEQ multiplex PCR. The sample comprises about 48,000 clones, 65% to 90% of which are singletons, and around 7.3% rests with the top ten. The sequences come from peripheral blood, collected 28 days after the second AZD1222 dose. All receptors derive from an adult who received the AZD1222 COVID-19 vaccine.

The rearrangement joins TRBV27 to TRBJ1-2; no clear D gene. The V end was cut by 0 bases, the J end by 4 bases, with 6 bases between. CDR1 and CDR2 from the germline V gene are MNHEY and SMNVEV (reference sequence). The CDR3 runs 13 residues. CDR3 amino acids: CASSLSGLYGYTF. CDR3 DNA sequence: TGTGCCAGCAGTTTATCAGGGCTCTATGGCTACACCTTC.

The V gene is TRBV18, the J gene TRBJ2-5; TRBD1 matches 9 bases. Unmatched junction bases numbered 7, after V lost 3 bases and J lost 5 bases. This CDR3 has 15 residues. Germline V gives CDR1 KGHSH, CDR2 LQKENI. The CDR3 sequence: CASSPTGGRRETQYF. DNA of the CDR3: TGTGCCAGCTCACCTACAGGGGGCCGTCGGGAGACCCAGTACTTC.

This clone has more than one count but fewer than ten. V gene TRBV3-1 (or the pseudogene TRBV3-2) combines with J gene TRBJ1-1; 7 bases are shared with TRBD1. This CDR3 is built from 14 residues. After removal of 5 bases from V and 3 bases from J, the junction contained 6 bases not matched to a gene. Germline assignment: CDR1 LGHDT and CDR2 YNNKEL (reference sequence). The CDR3 protein is CASSSTDRDTEAFF. CDR3 DNA: TGTGCCAGCAGCTCTACTGACAGGGACACTGAAGCTTTCTTT.

The chain recombines TRBV19 with TRBJ1-6; no clear D gene. Germline V gives CDR1 LNHDA, CDR2 SQIVND (reference sequence). V gave up 5 bases and J gave up 16 bases, with 18 bases separating them. The CDR3 is 13 amino acids. Here the CDR3 reads CASSPTGGQRLHF. The CDR3 nucleotides read TGTGCCAGTAGTCCGACGGGTGGGCAGAGGCTCCACTTT.

CDR3: CASSINYGQDTQYF. DNA for the CDR3: TGTGCCAGCAGCATAAACTATGGTCAAGATACGCAGTATTTT. This sequence joins TRBV11-1 and TRBJ2-3; D gene unclear. The germline V gene encodes CDR1 SGHAT and CDR2 FQDESV (reference sequence). V lost 5 bases to trimming and J lost 5 bases, with 14 bases between them. The CDR3 has 14 residues.

Here the CDR3 DNA reads TGTGCCAGTAGTGGGGGAAACACCGGGGAGCTGTTTTTT. Translated: CASSGGNTGELFF. The V gene is TRBV19, the J gene TRBJ2-2; D is possibly TRBD1 or TRBD2 (5 bases each). The CDR3 spans 13 residues. V gave up 5 bases and J gave up 2 bases, with 6 bases separating them. CDR1 is LNHDA and CDR2 is SQIVND in the germline V gene (reference sequence).

This clone turned up a few times. The chain is built from TRBV9 and TRBJ2-3, with a possible D match to TRBD1 (5 bases). Between the trimmed V and J ends, which lost 4 bases and 5 bases, there was a span of 20 bases. This CDR3 has 16 residues. Germline CDR1 is SGDLS and CDR2 is YYNGEE. CDR3 sequence reads: CASSTRQGSLGDTQYF. CDR3 coding DNA: TGTGCCAGCAGCACGCGCCAGGGATCCTTGGGAGATACGCAGTATTTT.

The chain couples TRBV7-3 to TRBJ2-3; no definite D call. Trimming took off 8 bases at V and 1 base at J, with 7 bases between the two ends. CDR3 length equals 12 residues. CDR1 is SGHTA, CDR2 FQGTGA, per germline. Here the CDR3 reads CASGRGTDTQYF. The CDR3 DNA reads as TGTGCCAGCGGTAGAGGCACAGATACGCAGTATTTT.

This clone was seen more than once but under ten times. V usage is TRBV27 and J usage is TRBJ2-7; D may correspond to TRBD1 or TRBD2 (5 bases each). The ends were cut back, 6 bases at V and 6 bases at J, with 15 bases in the middle. Germline V gives CDR1 MNHEY, CDR2 SMNVEV (reference sequence). CDR3 size: 13 residues. In DNA, the CDR3 is TGTGCCAGCAGGGGGACCGCCTTCTTCGAGCAGTACTTC. Amino acids: CASRGTAFFEQYF.

The chain joins TRBV27 to TRBJ2-1; D gene ambiguous. This CDR3 region has 14 residues. CDR1 and CDR2 from the germline V gene are MNHEY and SMNVEV (reference sequence). Trimming cost V 3 bases and J 0 bases, with 6 bases left between them. CDR3 nucleotide sequence: TGTGCCAGCAGTTTCCGATCCTCCTACAATGAGCAGTTCTTC. Protein sequence: CASSFRSSYNEQFF.

J is TRBJ2-3 and V is TRBV24-1, with 7 bases fitting TRBD1. CDR1 is KGHDR and CDR2 is SFDVKD in the germline V gene. With V trimmed by 1 base and J by 2 bases, 8 bases remained unmatched. The length of the CDR3 is 17 residues. The CDR3, as DNA: TGTGCCACCAGTGATTTCCGACAGGGAGTATACACAGATACGCAGTATTTT. It encodes CATSDFRQGVYTDTQYF.

The chain recombines TRBV5-1 with TRBJ2-7, with a weak D call TRBD2 (6 bases). Per germline, CDR1 SGHRS and CDR2 YFSETQ. The ends were cut back, 2 bases at V and 7 bases at J, with 16 bases in the middle. The CDR3 is made up of 14 amino acids. In DNA form, the CDR3 reads TGCGCCAGCAGCTTCGGGGGAACCTTCGGGGAGCAGTACTTC. It specifies CASSFGGTFGEQYF.

The rearrangement joins TRBV5-1 to TRBJ1-1; maybe TRBD1 (5 bases). This CDR3 spans 15 amino acids. The germline V gene has CDR1 SGHRS and CDR2 YFSETQ. V lost 0 bases and J 7 bases, leaving 16 bases between the germline ends. CDR3: CASSLVMGPGNEAFF. The CDR3 DNA reads TGCGCCAGCAGCTTGGTTATGGGCCCAGGGAATGAAGCTTTCTTT. The full variable domain, rest sourced from reference TRBV5-1 and TRBJ1-1, is KAGVTQTPRYLIKTRGQQVTLSCSPISGHRSVSWYQQTPGQGLQFLFEYFSETQRNKGNFPGRFSGRQFSNSRSEMNVSTLELGDSALYLCASSLVMGPGNEAFFGQGTRLTVV.

This clone has just one count. The V call is TRBV24-1, the J call TRBJ2-5; D is perhaps TRBD1 or TRBD2 (5 bases each). Germline CDR1 reads KGHDR; CDR2 reads SFDVKD. The CDR3 has 11 residues. V was trimmed by 9 bases and J by 5 bases, leaving 9 bases between them. The CDR3 bases are TGTGCCACCGGAGAGGGGGAGACCCAGTACTTC. The encoded protein is CATGEGETQYF.

This clone appeared a few times. The chain combines TRBV4-2 with TRBJ2-1; D perhaps matches TRBD1 (5 bases). Germline V gives CDR1 LGHNA, CDR2 YNFKEQ. This CDR3 is 16 amino acids long. Trimming left V 0 bases short and J 3 bases short, with 12 bases between. CDR3: CASSQEGLGDYNEQFF. CDR3 DNA sequence: TGTGCCAGCAGCCAAGAGGGGCTAGGAGACTACAATGAGCAGTTCTTC.

The rearrangement uses TRBV7-9 and TRBJ2-1, with 11 bases matching TRBD1. Per the germline V gene, CDR1 is SEHNR and CDR2 is FQNEAQ (reference sequence). J lost 1 base, V lost 5 bases, and 4 bases had no gene match. The CDR3 is 16 residues long. CDR3 sequence (DNA): TGTGCCAGCAGCCGGACAGGGGGCTTGTCCTACAATGAGCAGTTCTTC. Encoded protein: CASSRTGGLSYNEQFF. Using reference TRBV7-9 and TRBJ2-1 for the parts outside the CDR3, the full variable domain is DTGVSQNPRHKITKRGQNVTFRCDPISEHNRLYWYRQTLGQGPEFLTYFQNEAQLEKSRLLSDRFSAERPKGSFSTLEIQRTEQGDSAMYLCASSRTGGLSYNEQFFGPGTRLTVL.

This sequence joins TRBV11-1 and TRBJ1-1; D ambiguous. The CDR3 runs to 15 residues. Deletions cut 2 bases from V and 1 base from J, with 11 bases between. Germline-derived CDR1 and CDR2 are SGHAT and FQDESV (reference sequence). The CDR3 sequence is CASSLPPSANTEAFF. CDR3 nucleotide sequence: TGTGCCAGCAGCTTACCCCCGTCCGCGAACACTGAAGCTTTCTTT.

The rearrangement links TRBV6-5 to TRBJ2-5; D unclear. The V end was cut by 9 bases, the J end by 4 bases, with 15 bases between. This CDR3 region has 13 residues. The germline V gene encodes CDR1 MNHEY and CDR2 SVGAGI. The CDR3 reads CASSQDLSETQYF. CDR3 DNA sequence: TGTGCCAGTTCCCAGGATCTCTCAGAGACCCAGTACTTC.

This chain uses TRBV7-2 with TRBJ2-2; 7 bases line up with TRBD2. This CDR3 is 16 amino acids long. Germline assignment: CDR1 SGHTA and CDR2 FQGNSA. V lost 3 bases and J lost 4; bases outside the gene matches: 8. The CDR3 region is CASSFMAGAVTGELFF. The CDR3 DNA follows: TGTGCCAGCAGCTTCATGGCGGGAGCGGTCACCGGGGAGCTGTTTTTT.

The chain has TRBV9 and TRBJ1-2, with 7 nucleotides matching TRBD1. CDR1 is SGDLS, CDR2 YYNGEE, per germline. CDR3 length equals 13 residues. Trimming cost V 7 bases and J 3 bases; bases outside gene matches: 6. CDR3 in amino acids: CASAAGGDYGYTF. The CDR3 DNA reads as TGTGCCAGCGCGGCAGGGGGGGACTATGGCTACACCTTC.

This clone was seen once. This chain connects TRBV7-9 to TRBJ2-1; no definite D call. This CDR3 region has 12 residues. Germline CDR1 and CDR2: SEHNR and FQNEAQ (reference sequence). Trimming left V 2 bases short and J 10 bases short, with 9 bases between. The CDR3 sequence is CASSLSQREQFF. As DNA, the CDR3 is TGTGCCAGCAGCTTAAGTCAAAGGGAGCAGTTCTTC.